This T cell receptor beta chain was identified in a study of shared clonotypes between healthy human individuals. Study-wide results and caveats: Investigators collected only blood, and repertoires in tissues likely differ. Sorted-subset sequencing, rarefaction showed, was incomplete despite large depth.

In regard to this clone: Antigen specificity is unknown.

Libraries were prepared by immunoSEQ multiplex PCR; TCRdb keeps only in-frame clonotypes and omits some of them. Of more than 1 million clones in the sample, roughly 74% are singletons; the top ten hold approximately 0.52%. Donors were healthy HIV-negative adults without recently reported acute infections or vaccinations. All the donors were Caucasian adults who lived in Nashville, Tennessee. Trimming left V 1 base short and J 5 bases short, with 5 bases between. Germline CDR1 and CDR2: MNHNS and SASEGT. The CDR3 has 13 amino acids. The source of this sequence is a man aged 18 to 35 in good health. Some clones in this sample may be carry-over from other donors' samples. The sample was memory CD4+ T cells from PBMCs. The sample's subset: CD45RA-negative fraction. The chain is built from TRBV6-1 and TRBJ1-4; unclear D gene. CDR3 sequence (DNA): TGTGCCAGCAGTGAAGTGGGGAATGAAAAACTGTTTTTT. Amino acid sequence: CASSEVGNEKLFF.